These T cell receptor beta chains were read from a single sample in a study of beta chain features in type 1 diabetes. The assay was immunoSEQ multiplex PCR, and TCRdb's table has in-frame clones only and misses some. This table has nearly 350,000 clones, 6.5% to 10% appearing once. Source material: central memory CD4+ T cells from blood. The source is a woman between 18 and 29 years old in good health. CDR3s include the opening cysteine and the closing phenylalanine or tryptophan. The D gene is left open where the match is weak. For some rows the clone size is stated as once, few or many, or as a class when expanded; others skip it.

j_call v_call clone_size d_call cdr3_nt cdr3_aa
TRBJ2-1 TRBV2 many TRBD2 TGTGCCAGCAGCGGACTAGCGGGAGCACCGAATGAGCAGTTCTTC CASSGLAGAPNEQFF
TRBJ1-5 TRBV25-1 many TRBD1 TGTGCCAGCAGCGACCTGGGACAGTATCAGCCCCAGCATTTT CASSDLGQYQPQHF
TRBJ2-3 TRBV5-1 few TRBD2 TGCGCCAGCAGCTTGGGACGGGGAGGGCCCACAGATACGCAGTATTTT CASSLGRGGPTDTQYF
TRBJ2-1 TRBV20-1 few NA TGCAGTGCTAGAACGAGCAATGAGCAGTTCTTC CSARTSNEQFF
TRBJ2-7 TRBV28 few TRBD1 TGTGCCAGCCGTCAGGGGGCTTCGAACTACGAGCAGTACTTC CASRQGASNYEQYF
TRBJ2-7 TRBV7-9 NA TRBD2 TGTGCCAGCAGCCCCAGACTAGCGAGCTACGAGCAGTACTTC CASSPRLASYEQYF
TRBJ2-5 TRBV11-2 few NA TGTGCCAGCAGCCGACAGAGGGTAGCTGCTGAGACCCAGTACTTC CASSRQRVAAETQYF
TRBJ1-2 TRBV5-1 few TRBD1 TGCGCCAGCACCCAGGACAGGGCGTATGATGGCTACACCTTC CASTQDRAYDGYTF
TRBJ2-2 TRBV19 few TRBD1 TGTGCCAGTAGTTGGGGACAGGCGAACACCGGGGAGCTGTTTTTT CASSWGQANTGELFF
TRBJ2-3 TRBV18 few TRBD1 TGTGCCAGCGGGACAGCCACAACAGATACGCAGTATTTT CASGTATTDTQYF
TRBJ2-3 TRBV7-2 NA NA TGTGCCAGCAGCCCGGGACACTCCACAGATACGCAGTATTTT CASSPGHSTDTQYF
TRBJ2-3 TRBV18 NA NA TGTGCCAGCTCACCAGAGCAGGACAGCACAGATACGCAGTATTTT CASSPEQDSTDTQYF
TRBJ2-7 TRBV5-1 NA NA TGCGCCAGCAGCCGTGGGACGGTGAGCTCCTACGAGCAGTACTTC CASSRGTVSSYEQYF
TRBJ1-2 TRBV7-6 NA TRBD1 TGTGCCAGCAGCACGGATAGACAGGGGACCTACACCTTC CASSTDRQGTYTF
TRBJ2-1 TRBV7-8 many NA TGTGCCAGCAGCCCCCGAGTCCTAGTCGGCAATGAGCAGTTCTTC CASSPRVLVGNEQFF
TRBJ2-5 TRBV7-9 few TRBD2 TGTGCCAGCAGCTTACTCGTCGCTAGCGGAGTACAAGAGACCCAGTACTTC CASSLLVASGVQETQYF
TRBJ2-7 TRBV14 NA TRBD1 TGTGCCAGCAGGCGGACAGGGGCTTTCTCGGCGAAGCAGTACTTC CASRRTGAFSAKQYF
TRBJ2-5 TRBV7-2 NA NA TGTGCCAGCAGCTTAGCGCGAGCCGGGAGCGGATCTCGCGAGACCCAGTACTTC CASSLARAGSGSRETQYF
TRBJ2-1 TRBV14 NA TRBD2 TGTGCCAGCAGTAGGGCTAGCGGGAGGAACAATGAGCAGTTCTTC CASSRASGRNNEQFF
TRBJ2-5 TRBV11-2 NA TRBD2 TGTGCCAGCAGCCCAGGACTAGCGGGAAAGCGGGAGACCCAGTACTTC CASSPGLAGKRETQYF
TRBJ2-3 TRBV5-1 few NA TGCGCCAGCAGCTTGACGAAGGATACGCAGTATTTT CASSLTKDTQYF
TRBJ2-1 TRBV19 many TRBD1 TGTGCCAGTAGTGCAGGCGGGACAGGGGATAATGAGCAGTTCTTC CASSAGGTGDNEQFF
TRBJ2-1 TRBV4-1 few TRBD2 TGCGCCAGCAGCCAGAAAGGAATATATAGCGGGGGCTACAATGAGCAGTTCTTC CASSQKGIYSGGYNEQFF
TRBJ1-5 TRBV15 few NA TGTGCCACCAGCAGTTGGGATCAGCCCCAGCATTTT CATSSWDQPQHF
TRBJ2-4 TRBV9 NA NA TGTGCCAGCAGCGTAGGTGGGGCAGATGGAGCCAAAAACATTCAGTACTTC CASSVGGADGAKNIQYF
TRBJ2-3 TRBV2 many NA TGTGCCAGCAGGTCCAGGGTCCCTACAGATACGCAGTATTTT CASRSRVPTDTQYF
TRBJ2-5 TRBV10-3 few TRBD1 TGTGCCATCAGCTCCGGGACAGGGCAAGAGACCCAGTACTTC CAISSGTGQETQYF
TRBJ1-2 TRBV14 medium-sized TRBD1 TGTGCCAGCAGCGACAGGGGATCATATGGCTACACCTTC CASSDRGSYGYTF
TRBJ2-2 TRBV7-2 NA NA TGTGCCAGCAGCTTAGCGTCCGGGACGAACACCGGGGAGCTGTTTTTT CASSLASGTNTGELFF
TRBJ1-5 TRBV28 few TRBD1 TGTGCCAGCAGAAAACAGGGGGCCGGCAATCAGCCCCAGCATTTT CASRKQGAGNQPQHF
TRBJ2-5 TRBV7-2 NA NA TGTGCCAGCAGCCCTGGACCTGGGCGCGTGGAGACCCAGTACTTC CASSPGPGRVETQYF
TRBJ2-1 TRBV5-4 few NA TGTGCCAGCAGCTTAATTAGAGAGCAGTTCTTC CASSLIREQFF
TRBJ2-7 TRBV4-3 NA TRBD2 TGCGCCAGCAGCCAAGATTCCAGCAGCGGGGGTATTGAGCAGTACTTC CASSQDSSSGGIEQYF
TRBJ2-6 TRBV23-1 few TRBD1 TGCGCCAGCAGTCAACTCACGAAACCACAGGGGGATGATGGGTCAGGGGCCAACGTCCTGACTTTC CASSQLTKPQGDDGSGANVLTF
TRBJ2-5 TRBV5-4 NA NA TGTGCCAGCAGCCAAGATGGGGGGCAGACCCAGTACTTC CASSQDGGQTQYF
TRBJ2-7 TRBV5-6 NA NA TGTGCCAGCAGCACAGTGGGGATGAGGTCTGAGCAGTACTTC CASSTVGMRSEQYF
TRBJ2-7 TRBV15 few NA TGTGCCACCAGCAGAGATAACTACGAGCAGTACTTC CATSRDNYEQYF